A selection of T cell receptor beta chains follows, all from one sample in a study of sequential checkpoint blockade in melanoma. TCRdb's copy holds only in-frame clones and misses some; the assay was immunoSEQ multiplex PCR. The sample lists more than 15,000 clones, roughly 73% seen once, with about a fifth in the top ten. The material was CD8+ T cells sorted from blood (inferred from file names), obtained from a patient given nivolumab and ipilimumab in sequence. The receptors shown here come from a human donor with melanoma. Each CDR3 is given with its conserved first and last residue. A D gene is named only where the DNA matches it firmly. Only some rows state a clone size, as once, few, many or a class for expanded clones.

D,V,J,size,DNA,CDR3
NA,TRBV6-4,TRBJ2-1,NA,TGTGCCAGCAGTGACTCGAAGCGGAATGAGCAGTTCTTC,CASSDSKRNEQFF
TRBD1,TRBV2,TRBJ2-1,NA,TGTGCCAGCGGACAGGAATCCTACAATGAGCAGTTCTTC,CASGQESYNEQFF
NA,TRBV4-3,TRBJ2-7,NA,TGCGCCAGCAGCCAAGTATATGCGTTGTCCTACGAGCAGTACTTC,CASSQVYALSYEQYF
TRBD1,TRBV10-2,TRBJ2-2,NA,TGCGCCAGCAGCCGGGACAGCCTCACCGGGGAGCTGTTTTTT,CASSRDSLTGELFF
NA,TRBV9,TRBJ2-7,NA,TGTGCCAGCAGCGTAGGAGGTGGCGGGGTTCACGAGCAGTACTTC,CASSVGGGGVHEQYF
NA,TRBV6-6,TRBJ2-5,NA,TGTGCCAGCAGTTCGACCGGGGAGACCCAGTACTTC,CASSSTGETQYF
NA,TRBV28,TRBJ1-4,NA,TGTGCCAGCAGTTTTAACCGGGGGACTAATGAAAAACTGTTTTTT,CASSFNRGTNEKLFF
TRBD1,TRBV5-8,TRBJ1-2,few,TGTGCCAGCAGCTATTTGCTCGACAGGGGCGGTAGCTATGGCTACACCTTC,CASSYLLDRGGSYGYTF
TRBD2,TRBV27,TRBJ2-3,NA,TGTGCCAGCAGAGAAACTGGGACTAGCGGGGGCGCAGATACGCAGTATTTT,CASRETGTSGGADTQYF
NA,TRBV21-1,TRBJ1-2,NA,TGTGCCAGCAGCAAAGGTGGAGGACCTAACTATGGCTACACCTTC,CASSKGGGPNYGYTF
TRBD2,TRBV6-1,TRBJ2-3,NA,TGTGCCAGCAGTGTCTCTAGTGGGGGGGCAGATACGCAGTATTTT,CASSVSSGGADTQYF
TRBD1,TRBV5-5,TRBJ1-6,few,TGTGCCAGCAGCCCGGGACAGCCAAATAATTCACCCCTCCACTTT,CASSPGQPNNSPLHF
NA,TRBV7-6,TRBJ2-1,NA,TGTGCCAGCAGCTTAGGGGGGGTAAACAATGAGCAGTTCTTC,CASSLGGVNNEQFF
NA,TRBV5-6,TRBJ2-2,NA,TGTGCCAGCAGTATATACGGGGCGAACACCGGGGAGCTGTTTTTT,CASSIYGANTGELFF
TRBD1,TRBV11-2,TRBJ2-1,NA,TGTGCCAGCAGCCCTGGGACAGGCTACAATGAGCAGTTCTTC,CASSPGTGYNEQFF
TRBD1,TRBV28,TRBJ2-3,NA,TGTGCCAGCAGCCAGAACAGGGGTGAGGATACGCAGTATTTT,CASSQNRGEDTQYF
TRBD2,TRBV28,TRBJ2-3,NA,TGTGCCAGCAGTTCGTGGACTAGCGGGGGCCTTTATAACGCAGATACGCAGTATTTT,CASSSWTSGGLYNADTQYF
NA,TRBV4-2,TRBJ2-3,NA,TGTGCCAGCAGCTTTGGGGGAGGAGATACGCAGTATTTT,CASSFGGGDTQYF
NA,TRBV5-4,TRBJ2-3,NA,TGTGCCAGCAGCCCCCGTGCGGCTGGCACAGATACGCAGTATTTT,CASSPRAAGTDTQYF
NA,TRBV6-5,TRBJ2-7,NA,TGTGCCAGCAGTTATAGGAAGGGGCCGAGCTCCTACGAGCAGTACTTC,CASSYRKGPSSYEQYF
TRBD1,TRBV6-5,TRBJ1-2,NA,TGTGCCAGCAGGATACAGGGGGCGGATGGCTACACCTTC,CASRIQGADGYTF
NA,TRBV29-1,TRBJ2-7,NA,TGTAGCGTTGAAGAGGGCGCAGGCTGGGACGAGCAGTACTTC,CSVEEGAGWDEQYF
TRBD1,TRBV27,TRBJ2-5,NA,TGTGCCAGCAGTTTCGCCGGGACAGGGGCGGGAGAGACCCAGTACTTC,CASSFAGTGAGETQYF
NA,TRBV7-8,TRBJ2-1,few,TGTGCCAGCAGCCCCCTCGGCAACACAGACAATGAGCAGTTCTTC,CASSPLGNTDNEQFF
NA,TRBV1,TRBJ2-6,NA,TGCACCAGCAGTGCAGTTCGTTTGTGCACAAATCGGGCCAACGTCCTGACTTTC,CTSSAVRLCTNRANVLTF
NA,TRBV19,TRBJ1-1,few,TGTGCCAGTAGCGTTACAGTATCCACTGAAGCTTTCTTT,CASSVTVSTEAFF
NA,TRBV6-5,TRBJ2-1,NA,TGTGCCAGCAGTTTCGGAGGCAATGAGCAGTTCTTC,CASSFGGNEQFF
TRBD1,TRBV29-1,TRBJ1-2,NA,TGCAGCGTGGTTGGGACAGGGAGGACCTATGGCTACACCTTC,CSVVGTGRTYGYTF
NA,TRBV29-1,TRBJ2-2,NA,TGCAGCGTTGAACGGGGTACCGGGGAGCTGTTTTTT,CSVERGTGELFF
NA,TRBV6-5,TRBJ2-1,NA,TGTGCCAGCAGTTACTCGAAAAGGGGTGAGCAGTTCTTC,CASSYSKRGEQFF
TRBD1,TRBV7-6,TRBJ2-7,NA,TGTGCCAGCAGCTTCGGGACAGAGTCCTACGAGCAGTACTTC,CASSFGTESYEQYF
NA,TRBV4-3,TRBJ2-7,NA,TGCGCCAGCAGCCTAGGAGAGGTGCAGTACTTC,CASSLGEVQYF